One TCR beta chain is described in this entry. No antigen is known for it. The entry originates in a study of shared clonotypes between healthy human individuals. The CDR3 has 13 amino acids. Trimming shortened V by 10 bases and J by 0 bases, and 10 bases separated the two germline ends. Per germline, CDR1 MNHNY and CDR2 SVGAGI (reference sequence). Findings and limits, study-wide: Sampling involved blood alone; tissue repertoires likely differ.

Clones were sequenced by immunoSEQ multiplex PCR, and TCRdb holds only the in-frame ones, with some missing. The sample carries over 2 million clones, roughly 96% recorded once. The sequenced sample was naive CD4+ T cells sorted from blood. The subset: CD45RA+ positively selected. The genes are TRBV6-6 and TRBJ1-3; D is unclear. This TCR derives from a man aged 18 to 35 in good health. Here the CDR3 reads CATLGYSGNTIYF. The CDR3 coding sequence is TGTGCCACCCTCGGCTACTCTGGAAACACCATATATTTT.